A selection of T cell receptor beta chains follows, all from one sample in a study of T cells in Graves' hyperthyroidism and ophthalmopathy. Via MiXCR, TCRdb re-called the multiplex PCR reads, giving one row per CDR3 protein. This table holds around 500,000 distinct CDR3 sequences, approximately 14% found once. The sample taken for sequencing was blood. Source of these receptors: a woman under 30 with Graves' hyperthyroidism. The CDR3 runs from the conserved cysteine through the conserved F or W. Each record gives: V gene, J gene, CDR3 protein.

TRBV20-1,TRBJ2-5,CSARDREARVTQYF
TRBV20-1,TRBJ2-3,CSATRLAGGDDTQYF
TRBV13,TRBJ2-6,CASNSGRASGANVLTF
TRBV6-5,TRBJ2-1,CASSYLGLAGGPFYNEQFF
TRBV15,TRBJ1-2,CATSGPYYGYTF
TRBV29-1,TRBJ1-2,CSVEPGMGNYGYTF
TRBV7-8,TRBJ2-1,CASSKRGTYNEQFF
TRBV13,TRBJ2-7,CASSTGTAIYEQYF
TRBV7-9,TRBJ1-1,CASSPGGGQGRIEAFF
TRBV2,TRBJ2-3,CASGPGQGGTDTQYF
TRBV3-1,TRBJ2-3,CASSQDPPTSASTDTQYF
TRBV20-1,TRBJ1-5,CSARVAPGWGGGQPQHF
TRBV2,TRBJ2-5,CASSEALGTGKETQYF
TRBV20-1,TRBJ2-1,CSASGGWTSGRAVHEQFF
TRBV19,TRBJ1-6,CASTRQGSAYNSPLHF
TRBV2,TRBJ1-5,CASSGSSNQPPHF
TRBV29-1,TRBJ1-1,CSIRVNTEAFF
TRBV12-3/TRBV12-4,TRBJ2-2,CASSSRADTGELFF
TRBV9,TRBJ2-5,CASSIDLGQETQYF
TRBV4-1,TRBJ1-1,CASSQDTVEAFF
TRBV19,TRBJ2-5,CASSMGQGGGRETQYF
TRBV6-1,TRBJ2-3,CASSDTKTSTDTQYF
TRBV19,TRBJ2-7,CASSRTSGGYEQYF
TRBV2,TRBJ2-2,CASNTGLAGSGELFF
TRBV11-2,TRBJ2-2,CASSLIASTGELFF
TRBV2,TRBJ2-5,CASSGLAGGAETQYF
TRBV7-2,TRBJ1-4,CASSPRVGKGEKLFF
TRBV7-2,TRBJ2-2,CASSRRATGELFF
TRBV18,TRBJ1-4,CASSPIGTDEKLFF
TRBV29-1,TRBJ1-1,CSVEPSDWNTEAFF
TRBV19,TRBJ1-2,CASSEQGAGYTF
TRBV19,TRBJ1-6,CASSTSRDRKGASYNSPLHF
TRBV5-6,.,CASSSRFGQYF
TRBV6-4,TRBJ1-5,CASSHPQPQHF
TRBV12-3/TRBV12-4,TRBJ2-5,CASSYRGPTGETQYF
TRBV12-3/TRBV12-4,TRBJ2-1,CASSSGFVYNEQFF
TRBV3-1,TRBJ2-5,CASRGPIYLQETQYF
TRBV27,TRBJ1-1,CASSLSAFGAEAFF
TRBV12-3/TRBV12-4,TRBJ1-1,CASSPYWGSTEAFF
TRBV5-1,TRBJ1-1,CASSPDRGEAFF
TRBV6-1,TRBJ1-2,CASRPGRVTNYGYTF
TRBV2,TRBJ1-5,CASSPTGTSNQPQHF
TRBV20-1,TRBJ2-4,CSARAELAGVRNIQYF
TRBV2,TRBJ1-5,CASSLQGIHQPQHF
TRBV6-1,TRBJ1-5,CASSPGQGGTQPQHF
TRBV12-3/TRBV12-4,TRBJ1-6,CASTQTGLFSPLHF
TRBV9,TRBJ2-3,CASSVDALAGDTQYF
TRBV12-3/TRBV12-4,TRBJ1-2,CASSGSGTGLGYTF
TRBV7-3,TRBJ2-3,CASSLTSGSPADTQYF
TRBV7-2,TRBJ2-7,CASSLVSGGYEQYF
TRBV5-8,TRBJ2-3,CASSSRTSAGDTQYF
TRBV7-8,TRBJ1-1,CASSLRGAAATEAFF
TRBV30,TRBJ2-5,CAWTNGIETQYF
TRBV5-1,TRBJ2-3,CASSLTGWGTDTQYF
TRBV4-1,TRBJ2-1,CASSQVDMGLSSYNEQFF
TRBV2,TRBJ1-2,CASSEMGRGGGYTF
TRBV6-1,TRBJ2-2,CASSGATSSRELFF
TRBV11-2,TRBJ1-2,CASRSLRGNYGYTF
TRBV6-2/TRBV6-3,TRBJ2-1,CASTPAVSRNEQFF